This T cell receptor beta chain is from a study of radiation and T cells in renal cell carcinoma. Study background: Nephrectomy followed 15 Gy stereotactic body radiation by 4 weeks.

CDR1 SGHAT and CDR2 FQNNGV come from the germline V gene. This CDR3 contains 14 residues. V was pared by 7 bases and J by 10 bases, with 10 bases of the junction left unmatched. Concerning this clone itself: Its matching antigen is unknown.

Time point of the sample: blood 2 weeks post-SBRT. Treatment here: 15 Gy SBRT to primary tumor, nephrectomy 4 weeks later. The patient's renal cell carcinoma had clear cell pathology. General study points: Top tumor clonotypes rose in blood 2 weeks post-radiation, then contracted.

The data were produced by immunoSEQ multiplex PCR, yet TCRdb's version contains in-frame clones alone and is incomplete. Among some 120,000 clones listed, approximately 78% were seen once. The source is a woman in her sixties or seventies with renal cell carcinoma. The J gene is TRBJ1-6, the V gene TRBV11-2, with TRBD1 identical over 7 bases. The material was blood, obtained from a patient whose treatment included radiotherapy and nephrectomy. The CDR3 DNA sequence: TGTGCCAGCACATCGGAAGGGGGCGTATCACCCCTCCACTTT. This sequence encodes CASTSEGGVSPLHF. The whole variable domain, filled in from reference TRBV11-2 and TRBJ1-6, reads EAGVAQSPRYKIIEKRQSVAFWCNPISGHATLYWYQQILGQGPKLLIQFQNNGVVDDSQLPKDRFSAERLKGVDSTLKIQPAKLEDSAVYLCASTSEGGVSPLHFGNGTRLTVT.